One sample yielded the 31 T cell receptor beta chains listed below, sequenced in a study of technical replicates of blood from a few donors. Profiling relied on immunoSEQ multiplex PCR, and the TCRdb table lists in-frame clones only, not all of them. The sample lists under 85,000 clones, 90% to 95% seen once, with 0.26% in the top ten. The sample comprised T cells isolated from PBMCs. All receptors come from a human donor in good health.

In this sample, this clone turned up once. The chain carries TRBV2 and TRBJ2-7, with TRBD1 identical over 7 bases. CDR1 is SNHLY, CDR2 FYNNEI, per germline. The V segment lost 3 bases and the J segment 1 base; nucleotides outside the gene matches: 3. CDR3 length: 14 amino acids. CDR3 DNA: TGTGCCAGCAGTGAGGCGACAGGGTCCTACGAGCAGTACTTC. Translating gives CASSEATGSYEQYF.

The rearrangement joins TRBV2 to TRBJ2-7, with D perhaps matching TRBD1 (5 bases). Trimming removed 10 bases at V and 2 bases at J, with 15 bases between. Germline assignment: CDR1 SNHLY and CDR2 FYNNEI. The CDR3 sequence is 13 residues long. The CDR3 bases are TGTGCCACCCGACCAGACAGTCCCTACGAGCAGTACTTC. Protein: CATRPDSPYEQYF.

Here the CDR3 reads CAWRVRQGNSPLHF. The CDR3, as DNA: TGTGCCTGGAGGGTCCGACAGGGAAATTCACCCCTCCACTTT. This chain connects TRBV30 to TRBJ1-6, with 7 bases that match TRBD1. V lost 3 bases, J lost 7 bases, and 6 bases stayed unmatched. This CDR3 region has 14 residues. Per the germline V gene, CDR1 is GTSNPN and CDR2 is SVGIG (reference sequence).

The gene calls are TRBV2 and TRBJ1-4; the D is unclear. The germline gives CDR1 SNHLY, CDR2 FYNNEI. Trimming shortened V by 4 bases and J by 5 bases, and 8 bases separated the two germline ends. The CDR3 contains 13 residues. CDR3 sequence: CASSGEVNEKLFF. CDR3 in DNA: TGTGCCAGCAGTGGAGAAGTCAATGAAAAACTGTTTTTT.

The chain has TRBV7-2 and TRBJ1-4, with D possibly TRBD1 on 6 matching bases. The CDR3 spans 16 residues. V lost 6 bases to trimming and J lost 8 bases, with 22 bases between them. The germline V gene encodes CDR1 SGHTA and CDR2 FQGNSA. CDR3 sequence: CASSLAAGQGNEKLFF. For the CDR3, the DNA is TGTGCCAGCAGTCTCGCGGCAGGCCAGGGGAACGAAAAACTGTTTTTT.

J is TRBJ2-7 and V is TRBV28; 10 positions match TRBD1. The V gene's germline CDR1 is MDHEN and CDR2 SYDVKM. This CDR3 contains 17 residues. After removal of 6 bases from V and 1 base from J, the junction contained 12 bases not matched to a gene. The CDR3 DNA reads TGTGCCAGCAGCCTTACGCTCGGGACAGGGGTATCCTACGAGCAGTACTTC. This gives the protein CASSLTLGTGVSYEQYF.

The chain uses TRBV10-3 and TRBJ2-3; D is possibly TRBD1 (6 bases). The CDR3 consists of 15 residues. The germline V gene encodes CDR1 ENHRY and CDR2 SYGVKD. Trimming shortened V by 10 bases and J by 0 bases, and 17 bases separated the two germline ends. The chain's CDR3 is CATAEGVTSTDTQYF. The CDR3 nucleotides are TGTGCCACCGCCGAGGGGGTGACTAGCACAGATACGCAGTATTTT.

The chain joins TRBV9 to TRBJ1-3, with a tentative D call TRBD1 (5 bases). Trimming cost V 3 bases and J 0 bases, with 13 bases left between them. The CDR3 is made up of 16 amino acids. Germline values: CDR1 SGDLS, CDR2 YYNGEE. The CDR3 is CASSALGTHSGNTIYF. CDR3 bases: TGTGCCAGCAGCGCCCTTGGGACTCACTCTGGAAACACCATATATTTT.

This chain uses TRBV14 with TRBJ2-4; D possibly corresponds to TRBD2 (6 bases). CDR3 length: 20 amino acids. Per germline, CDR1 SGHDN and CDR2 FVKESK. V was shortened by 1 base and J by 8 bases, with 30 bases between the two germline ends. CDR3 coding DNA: TGTGCCAGCAGCCAAGGCGGTCACGCGGGATCCCCCCTCTTCGGGGACATTCAGTACTTC. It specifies CASSQGGHAGSPLFGDIQYF.

CDR3 sequence reads: CASQSLAGREQYF. In nucleotides, the CDR3 is TGTGCCAGCCAATCACTAGCGGGGCGCGAGCAGTACTTC. J is TRBJ2-7 and V is TRBV5-4; TRBD2 matches 10 bases. The germline gives CDR1 SGHNT, CDR2 YYREEE (reference sequence). The CDR3 consists of 13 residues. Trimming removed 7 bases from V and 6 bases from J; junction bases left unmatched: 7.

In nucleotides, the CDR3 is TGTGCCAGCAGCTGGGGAGACAGGGGATCCAATGAGCAGTTCTTC. This encodes CASSWGDRGSNEQFF. The chain employs TRBV27 and TRBJ2-1; 8 nucleotides line up with TRBD1. This CDR3 has 15 amino acids. V trimming: 6 bases; J trimming: 6 bases; junction bases outside the gene matches: 10. The germline V gene has CDR1 MNHEY and CDR2 SMNVEV (reference sequence).

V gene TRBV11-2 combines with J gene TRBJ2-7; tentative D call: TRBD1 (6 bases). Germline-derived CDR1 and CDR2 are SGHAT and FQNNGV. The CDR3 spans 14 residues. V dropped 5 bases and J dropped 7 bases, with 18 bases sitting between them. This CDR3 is CASSAIGGTVEQYF. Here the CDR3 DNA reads TGTGCCAGCAGCGCTATTGGGGGCACAGTTGAGCAGTACTTC.

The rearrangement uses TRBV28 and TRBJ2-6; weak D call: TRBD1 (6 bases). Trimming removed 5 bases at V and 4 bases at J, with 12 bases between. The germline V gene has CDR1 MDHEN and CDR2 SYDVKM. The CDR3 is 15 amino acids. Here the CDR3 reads CASSDAGVGANVLTF. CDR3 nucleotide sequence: TGTGCCAGCAGTGATGCAGGGGTCGGGGCCAACGTCCTGACTTTC. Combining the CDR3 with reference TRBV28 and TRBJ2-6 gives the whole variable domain DVKVTQSSRYLVKRTGEKVFLECVQDMDHENMFWYRQDPGLGLRLIYFSYDVKMKEKGDIPEGYSVSREKKERFSLILESASTNQTSMYLCASSDAGVGANVLTFGAGSRLTVL.

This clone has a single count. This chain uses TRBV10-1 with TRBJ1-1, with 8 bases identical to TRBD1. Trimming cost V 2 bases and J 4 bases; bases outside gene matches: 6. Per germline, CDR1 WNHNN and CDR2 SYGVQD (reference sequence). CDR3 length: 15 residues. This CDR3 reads CASSESGQGLTEAFF. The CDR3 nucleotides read TGCGCCAGCAGTGAGAGCGGACAGGGCCTCACTGAAGCTTTCTTT.

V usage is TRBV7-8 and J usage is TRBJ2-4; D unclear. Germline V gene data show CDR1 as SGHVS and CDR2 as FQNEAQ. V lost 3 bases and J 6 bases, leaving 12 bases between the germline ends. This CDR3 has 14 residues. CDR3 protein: CASSLRQDRNIQYF. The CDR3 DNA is TGTGCCAGCAGCTTGCGCCAGGATCGAAACATTCAGTACTTC.

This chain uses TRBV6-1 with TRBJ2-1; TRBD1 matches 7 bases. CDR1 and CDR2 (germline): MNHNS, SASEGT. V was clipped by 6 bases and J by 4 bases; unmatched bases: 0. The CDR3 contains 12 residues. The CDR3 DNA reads TGTGCCAGCAGGACAGGGTACAATGAGCAGTTCTTC. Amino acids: CASRTGYNEQFF.

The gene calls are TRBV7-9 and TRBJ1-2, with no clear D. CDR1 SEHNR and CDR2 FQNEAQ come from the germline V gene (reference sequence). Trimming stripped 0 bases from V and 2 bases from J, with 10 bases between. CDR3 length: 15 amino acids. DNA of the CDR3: TGTGCCAGCAGCTTAGCAGACTCGAGAAACTATGGCTACACCTTC. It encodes CASSLADSRNYGYTF.

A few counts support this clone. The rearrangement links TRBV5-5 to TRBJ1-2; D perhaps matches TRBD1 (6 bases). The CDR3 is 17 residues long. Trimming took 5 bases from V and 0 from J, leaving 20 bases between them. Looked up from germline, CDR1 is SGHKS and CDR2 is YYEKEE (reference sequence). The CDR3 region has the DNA TGTGCCAGCAGAGCCTCCGGACAGCCCCGGGCTAACTATGGCTACACCTTC. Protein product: CASRASGQPRANYGYTF.

The CDR3 bases are TGTGCCAGCAGTTTATGGGCAGGTAGTAACACTGAAGCTTTCTTT. The encoded protein is CASSLWAGSNTEAFF. This sequence joins TRBV27 and TRBJ1-1; D unclear. Trimming removed 1 base from V and 2 bases from J, with 11 bases in between. The germline CDR1 and CDR2 sequences are MNHEY and SMNVEV (reference sequence). The CDR3 contains 15 residues.

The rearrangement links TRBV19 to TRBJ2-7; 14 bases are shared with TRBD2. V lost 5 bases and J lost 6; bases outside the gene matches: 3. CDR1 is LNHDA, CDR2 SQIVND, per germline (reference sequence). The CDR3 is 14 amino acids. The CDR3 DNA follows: TGTGCCAGTAGTCGACTAGCGGGAGGGTCCGAGCAGTACTTC. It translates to CASSRLAGGSEQYF. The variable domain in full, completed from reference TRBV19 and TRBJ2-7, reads DGGITQSPKYLFRKEGQNVTLSCEQNLNHDAMYWYRQDPGQGLRLIYYSQIVNDFQKGDIAEGYSVSREKKESFPLTVTSAQKNPTAFYLCASSRLAGGSEQYFGPGTRLTVT.

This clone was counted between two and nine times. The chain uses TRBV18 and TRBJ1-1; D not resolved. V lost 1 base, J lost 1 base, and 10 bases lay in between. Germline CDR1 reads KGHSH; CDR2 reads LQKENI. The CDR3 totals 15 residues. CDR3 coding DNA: TGTGCCAGCTCACCACTCCCCCTCAGGAACACTGAAGCTTTCTTT. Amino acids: CASSPLPLRNTEAFF.

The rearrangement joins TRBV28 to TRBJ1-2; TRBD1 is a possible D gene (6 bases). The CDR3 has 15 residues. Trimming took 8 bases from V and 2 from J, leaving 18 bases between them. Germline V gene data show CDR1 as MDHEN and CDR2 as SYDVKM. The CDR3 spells CASGMGDTRNYGYTF. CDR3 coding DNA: TGTGCCAGCGGGATGGGGGACACACGGAACTATGGCTACACCTTC.

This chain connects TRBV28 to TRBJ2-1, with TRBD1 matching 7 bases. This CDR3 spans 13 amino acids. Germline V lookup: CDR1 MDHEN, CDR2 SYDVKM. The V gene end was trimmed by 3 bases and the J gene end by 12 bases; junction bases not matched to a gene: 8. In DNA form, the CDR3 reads TGTGCCAGCAGTTTGGACAGGTTTAATTCGCAGTTCTTC. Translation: CASSLDRFNSQFF.

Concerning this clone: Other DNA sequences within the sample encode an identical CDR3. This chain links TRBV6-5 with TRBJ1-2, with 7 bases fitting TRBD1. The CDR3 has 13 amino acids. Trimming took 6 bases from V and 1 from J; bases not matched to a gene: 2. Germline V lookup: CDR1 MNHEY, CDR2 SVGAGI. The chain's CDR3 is CASRRDSNYGYTF. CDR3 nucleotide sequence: TGTGCCAGCAGGAGGGACAGTAACTATGGCTACACCTTC.

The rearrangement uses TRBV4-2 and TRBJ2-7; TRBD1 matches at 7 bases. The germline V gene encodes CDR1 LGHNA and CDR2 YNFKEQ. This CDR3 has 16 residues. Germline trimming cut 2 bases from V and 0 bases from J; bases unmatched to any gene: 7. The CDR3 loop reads CASSQHRDSSSYEQYF. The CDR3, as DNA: TGTGCCAGCAGCCAACACCGGGACAGCAGCTCCTACGAGCAGTACTTC.

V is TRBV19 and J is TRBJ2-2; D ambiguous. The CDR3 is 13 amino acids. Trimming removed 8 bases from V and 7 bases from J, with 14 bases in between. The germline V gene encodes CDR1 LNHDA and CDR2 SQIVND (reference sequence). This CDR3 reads CASWSSLGGELFF. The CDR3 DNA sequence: TGTGCCAGTTGGTCAAGTCTAGGCGGGGAGCTGTTTTTT.

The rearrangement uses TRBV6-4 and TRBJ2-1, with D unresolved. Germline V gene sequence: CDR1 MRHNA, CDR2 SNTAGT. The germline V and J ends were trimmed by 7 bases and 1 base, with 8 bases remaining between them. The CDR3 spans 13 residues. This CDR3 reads CASIPFSYNEQFF. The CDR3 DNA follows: TGTGCCAGCATCCCGTTTTCCTACAATGAGCAGTTCTTC.

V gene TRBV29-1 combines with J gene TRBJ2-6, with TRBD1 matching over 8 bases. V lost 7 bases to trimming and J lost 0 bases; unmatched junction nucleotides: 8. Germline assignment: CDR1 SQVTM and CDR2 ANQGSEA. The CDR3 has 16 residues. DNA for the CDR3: TGCAGCGCAAGGACAGGGTTAAACTCTGGGGCCAACGTCCTGACTTTC. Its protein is CSARTGLNSGANVLTF.

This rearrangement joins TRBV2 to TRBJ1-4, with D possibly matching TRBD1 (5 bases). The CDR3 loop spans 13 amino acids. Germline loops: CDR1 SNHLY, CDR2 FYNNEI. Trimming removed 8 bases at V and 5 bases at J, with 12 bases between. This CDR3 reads CASRGGGNEKLFF. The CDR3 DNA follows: TGTGCCAGCCGCGGGGGGGGGAATGAAAAACTGTTTTTT.

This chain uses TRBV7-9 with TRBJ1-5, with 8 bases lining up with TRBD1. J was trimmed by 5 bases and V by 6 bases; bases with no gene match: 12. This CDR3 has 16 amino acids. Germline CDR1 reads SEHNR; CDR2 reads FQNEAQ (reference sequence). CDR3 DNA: TGTGCCAGCAGTCCCGGGACAGGAGGCCCTGATCAGCCCCAGCATTTT. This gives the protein CASSPGTGGPDQPQHF.

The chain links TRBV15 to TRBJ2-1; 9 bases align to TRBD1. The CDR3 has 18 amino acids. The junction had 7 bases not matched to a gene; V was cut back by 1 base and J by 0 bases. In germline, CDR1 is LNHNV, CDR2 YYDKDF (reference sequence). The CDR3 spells CATSRVTGTGFSYNEQFF. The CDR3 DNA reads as TGTGCCACCAGCAGAGTTACCGGGACAGGGTTCTCCTACAATGAGCAGTTCTTC.